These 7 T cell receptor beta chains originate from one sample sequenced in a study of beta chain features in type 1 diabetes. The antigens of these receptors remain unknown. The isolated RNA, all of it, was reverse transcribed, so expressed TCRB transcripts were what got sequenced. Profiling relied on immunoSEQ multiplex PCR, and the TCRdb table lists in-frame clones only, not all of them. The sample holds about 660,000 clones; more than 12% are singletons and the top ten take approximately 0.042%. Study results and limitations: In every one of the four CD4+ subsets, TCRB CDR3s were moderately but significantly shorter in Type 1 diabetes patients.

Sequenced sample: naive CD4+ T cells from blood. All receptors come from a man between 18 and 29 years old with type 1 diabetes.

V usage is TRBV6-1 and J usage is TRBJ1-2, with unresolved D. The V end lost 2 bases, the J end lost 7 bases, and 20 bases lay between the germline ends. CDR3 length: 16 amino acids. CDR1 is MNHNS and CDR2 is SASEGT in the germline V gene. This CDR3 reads CASSERIGAGSGGYTF. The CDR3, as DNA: TGTGCCAGCAGTGAAAGGATTGGAGCCGGGTCAGGTGGCTACACCTTC.

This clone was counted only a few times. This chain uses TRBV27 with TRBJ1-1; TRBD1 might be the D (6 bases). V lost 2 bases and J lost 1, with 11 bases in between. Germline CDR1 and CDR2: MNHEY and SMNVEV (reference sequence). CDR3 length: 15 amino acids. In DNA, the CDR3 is TGTGCCAGCAGTTTAAGTAACAGGGAGAACACTGAAGCTTTCTTT. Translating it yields CASSLSNRENTEAFF.

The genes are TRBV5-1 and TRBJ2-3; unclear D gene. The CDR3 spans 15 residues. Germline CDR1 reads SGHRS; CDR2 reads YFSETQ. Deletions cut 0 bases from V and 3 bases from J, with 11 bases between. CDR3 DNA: TGCGCCAGCAGCTTGGCTCCCGCGGCAACAGATACGCAGTATTTT. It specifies CASSLAPAATDTQYF. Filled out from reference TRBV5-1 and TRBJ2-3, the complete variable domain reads KAGVTQTPRYLIKTRGQQVTLSCSPISGHRSVSWYQQTPGQGLQFLFEYFSETQRNKGNFPGRFSGRQFSNSRSEMNVSTLELGDSALYLCASSLAPAATDTQYFGPGTRLTVL.

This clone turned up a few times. The CDR3 spells CASSSGTGPNTGELFF. For the CDR3, the DNA is TGTGCCAGCAGCTCGGGGACAGGGCCGAACACCGGGGAGCTGTTTTTT. This rearrangement joins TRBV5-4 to TRBJ2-2; TRBD1 matches at 9 bases. This CDR3 has 16 residues. J was trimmed by 0 bases and V by 3 bases; bases with no gene match: 3. Germline V gene lookup returns CDR1 SGHNT and CDR2 YYREEE (reference sequence).

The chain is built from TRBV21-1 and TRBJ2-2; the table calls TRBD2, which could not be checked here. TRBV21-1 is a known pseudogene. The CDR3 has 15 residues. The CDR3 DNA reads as TGTGCCAGCAGCAAAGTGCACTCGCGGACCGGGGAGCTGTTTTTT. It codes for CASSKVHSRTGELFF.

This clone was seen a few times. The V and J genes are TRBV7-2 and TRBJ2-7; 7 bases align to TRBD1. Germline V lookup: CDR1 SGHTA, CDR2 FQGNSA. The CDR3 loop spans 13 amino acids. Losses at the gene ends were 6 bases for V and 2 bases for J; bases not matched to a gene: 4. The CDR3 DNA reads TGTGCCAGCAGTCGAGGACAGGCCTACGAGCAGTACTTC. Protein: CASSRGQAYEQYF. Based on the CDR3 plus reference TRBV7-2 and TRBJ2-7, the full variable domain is GAGVSQSPSNKVTEKGKDVELRCDPISGHTALYWYRQSLGQGLEFLIYFQGNSAPDKSGLPSDRFSAERTGGSVSTLTIQRTQQEDSAVYLCASSRGQAYEQYFGPGTRLTVT.

This chain's CDR3 is CASSPSGAVAGPQYF. The CDR3 nucleotides are TGTGCCAGCAGTCCCTCTGGAGCGGTCGCGGGGCCCCAGTACTTC. V usage is TRBV7-9 and J usage is TRBJ2-5; D possibly corresponds to TRBD2 (6 bases). Looked up from germline, CDR1 is SEHNR and CDR2 is FQNEAQ (reference sequence). This CDR3 region has 15 residues. Trimming cost V 6 bases and J 9 bases, with 23 bases left between them.